This T cell receptor (beta chain) is from a study of T cell changes during pregnancy in multiple sclerosis. Using immunoSEQ multiplex PCR, the repertoire was profiled, and TCRdb retains in-frame clones only, with some absent. This sample has approximately 100,000 clones, with over 80% found just once. V shed 6 bases and J 8 bases; nucleotides not matched to a gene: 11. This CDR3 has 15 amino acids. Germline CDR1 SNHLY, CDR2 FYNNEI. The sample consisted of peripheral blood, taken in the first trimester of pregnancy. The source is a female donor with multiple sclerosis, enrolled in a pregnancy study. The gene calls are TRBV2 and TRBJ1-2; 11 positions match TRBD1. CDR3 DNA: TGTGCCAGCAGCCGGACCGGACAGGGGGCAGAAGGCTACACCTTC. This codes for CASSRTGQGAEGYTF.